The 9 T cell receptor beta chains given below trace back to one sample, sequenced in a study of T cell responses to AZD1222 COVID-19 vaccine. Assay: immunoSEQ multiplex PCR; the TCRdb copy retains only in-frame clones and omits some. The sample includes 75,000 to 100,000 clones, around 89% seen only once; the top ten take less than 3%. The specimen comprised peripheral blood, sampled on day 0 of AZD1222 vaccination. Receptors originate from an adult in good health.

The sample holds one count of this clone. The CDR3 nucleotides read TGTGCCAGCAGCCAAAATGCACAGACCCAGTACTTC. Translated, it gives CASSQNAQTQYF. The J gene is TRBJ2-5, the V gene TRBV3-1 (or the pseudogene TRBV3-2), with D unclear. The CDR3 has 12 residues. V was trimmed by 2 bases and J by 6 bases, leaving 7 bases between them. CDR1 is LGHDT and CDR2 is YNNKEL in the germline V gene (reference sequence).

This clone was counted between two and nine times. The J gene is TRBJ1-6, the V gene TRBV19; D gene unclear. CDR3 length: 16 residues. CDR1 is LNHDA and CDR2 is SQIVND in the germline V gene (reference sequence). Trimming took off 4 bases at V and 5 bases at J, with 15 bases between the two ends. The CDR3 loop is CASSTLMARNNSPLHF. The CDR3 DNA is TGTGCCAGTAGTACGCTAATGGCCCGGAATAATTCACCCCTCCACTTT.

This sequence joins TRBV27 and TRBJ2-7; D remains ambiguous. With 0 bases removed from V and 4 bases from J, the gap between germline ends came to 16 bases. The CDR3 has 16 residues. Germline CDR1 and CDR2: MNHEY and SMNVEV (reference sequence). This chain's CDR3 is CASSLSLPVSVYEQYF. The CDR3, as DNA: TGTGCCAGCAGTTTATCTCTACCCGTTTCTGTATACGAGCAGTACTTC.

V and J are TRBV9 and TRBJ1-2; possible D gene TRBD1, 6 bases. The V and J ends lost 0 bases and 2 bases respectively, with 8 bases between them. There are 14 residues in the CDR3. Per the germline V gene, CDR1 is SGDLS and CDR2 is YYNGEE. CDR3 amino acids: CASSVGTANYGYTF. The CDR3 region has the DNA TGTGCCAGCAGCGTAGGGACAGCAAACTATGGCTACACCTTC.

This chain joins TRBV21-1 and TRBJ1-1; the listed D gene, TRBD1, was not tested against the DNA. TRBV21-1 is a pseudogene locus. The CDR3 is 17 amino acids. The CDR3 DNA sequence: TGTGCCAGCCCCAACTGTGTTGGGGCCTCTGAGCACACTGAAGCTTTCTTT. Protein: CASPNCVGASEHTEAFF.

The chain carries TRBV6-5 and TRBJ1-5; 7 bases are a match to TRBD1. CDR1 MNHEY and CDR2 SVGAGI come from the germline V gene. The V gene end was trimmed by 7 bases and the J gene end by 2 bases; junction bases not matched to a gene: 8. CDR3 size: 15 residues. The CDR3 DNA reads TGTGCCAGCAATCAGGGGGGGCAGGGCAATCAGCCCCAGCATTTT. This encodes CASNQGGQGNQPQHF.

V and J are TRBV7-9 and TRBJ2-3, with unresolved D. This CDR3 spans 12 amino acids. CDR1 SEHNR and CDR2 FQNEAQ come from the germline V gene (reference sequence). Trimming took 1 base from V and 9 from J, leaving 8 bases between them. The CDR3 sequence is CASSLGPQTQYF. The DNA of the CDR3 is TGTGCCAGCAGCTTAGGACCCCAAACGCAGTATTTT. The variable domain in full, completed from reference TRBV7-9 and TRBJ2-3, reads DTGVSQNPRHKITKRGQNVTFRCDPISEHNRLYWYRQTLGQGPEFLTYFQNEAQLEKSRLLSDRFSAERPKGSFSTLEIQRTEQGDSAMYLCASSLGPQTQYFGPGTRLTVL.

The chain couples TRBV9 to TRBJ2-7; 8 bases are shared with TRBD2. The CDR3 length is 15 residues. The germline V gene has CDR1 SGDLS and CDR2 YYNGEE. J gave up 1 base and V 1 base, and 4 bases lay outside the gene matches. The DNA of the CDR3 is TGTGCCAGCAGCGTATCGAGCGGGAGATCCTACGAGCAGTACTTC. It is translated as CASSVSSGRSYEQYF.

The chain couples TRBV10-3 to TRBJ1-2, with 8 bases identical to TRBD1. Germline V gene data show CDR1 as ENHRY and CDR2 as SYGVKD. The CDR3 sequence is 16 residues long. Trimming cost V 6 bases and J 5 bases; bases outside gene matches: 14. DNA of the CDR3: TGTGCCATCAGGTTGTCTCTTGGGACAGGAGGTTATGGCTACACCTTC. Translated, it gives CAIRLSLGTGGYGYTF.